The 8 T cell receptor beta chains below all came from one sample that was sequenced in a study of T cell repertoires in cytomegalovirus infection. TCRdb analysed the reads with MiXCR anew, one entry per CDR3 protein. The repertoire holds fewer than 850,000 distinct CDR3 sequences, with 25% to 30% as singletons. Their antigens are not known. Sample: cultured CD8+ T cells from PBMCs, taken from culture after CMV antigen stimulation. These TCRs come from a human donor in good health (CMV status not recorded). Some clones in this sample may be carry-over from other donors' samples.

The V and J genes are TRBV6-5 and TRBJ1-1; 9 bases fit TRBD1. Germline lookup yields CDR1 MNHEY and CDR2 SVGAGI. CDR3 length equals 13 residues. After removal of 1 base from V and 6 bases from J, the junction contained 0 bases not matched to a gene. The CDR3 coding sequence is TGTGCCAGCAGTTACTGGACAGGGGCTGAAGCTTTCTTT. It translates to CASSYWTGAEAFF.

This clonotype was seen only a few times. This chain uses TRBV7-6 with TRBJ2-7; TRBD1 or TRBD2 may be the D gene (5 bases each). CDR3 size: 14 residues. Germline V gives CDR1 SGHVS, CDR2 FNYEAQ. CDR3 protein: CASSGRQFSYEQYV. CDR3 DNA: TGTGCTAGCAGCGGTAGACAGTTCTCCTACGAGCAGTACGTC.

The gene calls are TRBV19 and TRBJ2-7; 9 nucleotides line up with TRBD1. The CDR3 consists of 13 residues. Germline V gene lookup returns CDR1 LNHDA and CDR2 SQIVND (reference sequence). Losses at the gene ends were 9 bases for V and 2 bases for J; bases not matched to a gene: 5. In DNA, the CDR3 is TGTGCCAGCGGACAGGGGATCCCCTACGAGCAGTACTTC. The encoded protein is CASGQGIPYEQYF.

The chain uses TRBV12-3 or TRBV12-4 and TRBJ1-6; D is unclear. The CDR3 sequence is 18 residues long. The ends were cut back, 6 bases at V and 0 bases at J, with 18 bases in the middle. CDR3 sequence (DNA): TGTGCCAGCAGCCGTATGGGCGCGACGAGCTCCTATAATTCACCCCTCCACTTT. It is translated as CASSRMGATSSYNSPLHF.

This chain joins TRBV6-5 and TRBJ1-5; D call uncertain. The length of the CDR3 is 14 residues. Germline V gene lookup returns CDR1 MNHEY and CDR2 SVGAGI. V lost 0 bases to trimming and J lost 5 bases, with 8 bases between them. In DNA form, the CDR3 reads TGTGCCAGCAGTTACTCGATGGCGGATCAGCCCCAGCATTTT. It encodes CASSYSMADQPQHF.

The sample holds a few counts of this clonotype. V gene TRBV11-2 combines with J gene TRBJ2-1; D unresolved. The length of the CDR3 is 16 residues. V was cut by 1 base and J by 9 bases, with 19 bases left in between. The V gene's germline CDR1 is SGHAT and CDR2 FQNNGV. The CDR3 sequence: CASSLATTGMGSEQFF. The CDR3 DNA follows: TGTGCCAGCAGCTTAGCGACAACTGGGATGGGAAGTGAGCAGTTCTTC. Complete variable domain (other parts from reference TRBV11-2 and TRBJ2-1): EAGVAQSPRYKIIEKRQSVAFWCNPISGHATLYWYQQILGQGPKLLIQFQNNGVVDDSQLPKDRFSAERLKGVDSTLKIQPAKLEDSAVYLCASSLATTGMGSEQFFGPGTRLTVL.

The CDR3, as DNA: TGCAGCGTGGTATTACTCGGGACAGGGGAGCAGCCCCAGCATTTT. This encodes CSVVLLGTGEQPQHF. V usage is TRBV29-1 and J usage is TRBJ1-5, with 10 bases identical to TRBD1. This CDR3 is 15 amino acids long. Trimming at V came to 6 bases and at J to 7 bases, leaving 12 bases not matched to a gene. The germline gives CDR1 SQVTM, CDR2 ANQGSEA.

This clonotype was recorded many times. This chain uses TRBV24-1 with TRBJ2-1, with 7 bases fitting TRBD1. Germline V gene lookup returns CDR1 KGHDR and CDR2 SFDVKD. J gave up 7 bases and V 0 bases, and 8 bases lay outside the gene matches. This CDR3 has 16 residues. The CDR3 is CATSDLDRESGNEQFF. The CDR3 coding sequence is TGTGCCACCAGTGATTTGGACAGGGAATCGGGAAATGAGCAGTTCTTC.